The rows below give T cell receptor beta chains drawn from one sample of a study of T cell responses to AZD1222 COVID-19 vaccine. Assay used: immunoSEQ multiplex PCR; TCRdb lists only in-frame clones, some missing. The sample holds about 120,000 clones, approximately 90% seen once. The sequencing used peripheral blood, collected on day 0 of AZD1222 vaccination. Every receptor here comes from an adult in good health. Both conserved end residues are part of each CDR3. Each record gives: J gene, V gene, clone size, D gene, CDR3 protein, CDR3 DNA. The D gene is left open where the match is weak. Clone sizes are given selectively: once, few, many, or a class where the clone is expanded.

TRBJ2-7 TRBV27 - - CASRPGSGNYEQYF TGTGCCAGCCGCCCCGGGTCGGGGAACTACGAGCAGTACTTC
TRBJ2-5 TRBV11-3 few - CASSPFRTSETQYF TGTGCCAGCAGCCCCTTTCGGACTTCGGAGACCCAGTACTTC
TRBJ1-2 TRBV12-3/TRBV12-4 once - CASSAGTHYGYTF TGTGCCAGCAGTGCCGGGACCCACTATGGCTACACCTTC
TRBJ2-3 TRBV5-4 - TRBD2 CASSLTSGGADTQYF TGTGCCAGCAGCTTGACTAGCGGGGGGGCAGATACGCAGTATTTT
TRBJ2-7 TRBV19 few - CASSITGTYEQYF TGTGCCAGTAGTATTACAGGCACCTACGAGCAGTACTTC
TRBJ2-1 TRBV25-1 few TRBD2 CASSEGGRAREQFF TGTGCCAGCAGTGAGGGCGGGAGGGCCCGTGAGCAGTTCTTC
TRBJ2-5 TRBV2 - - CASSGQGQETQYF TGTGCCAGCAGTGGGCAGGGCCAAGAGACCCAGTACTTC
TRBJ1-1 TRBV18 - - CASSGSEGTEAFF TGTGCCAGCTCAGGGTCGGAGGGCACTGAAGCTTTCTTT
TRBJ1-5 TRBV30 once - CAWSQGPYSNQPQHF TGTGCCTGGAGTCAAGGACCTTATAGCAATCAGCCCCAGCATTTT
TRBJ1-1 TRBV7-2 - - CASSLAGGWTEAFF TGTGCCAGCAGCTTAGCGGGGGGCTGGACTGAAGCTTTCTTT
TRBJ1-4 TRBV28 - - CASSLPQRGEKLFF TGTGCCAGCAGTTTACCACAGAGGGGTGAAAAACTGTTTTTT
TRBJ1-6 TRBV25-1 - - CASRPLGHGSPLHF TGTGCCAGCAGACCCCTCGGACATGGCTCACCCCTCCACTTT
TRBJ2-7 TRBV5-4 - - CASSLGASATYEQYF TGTGCCAGCAGCTTGGGGGCTAGCGCCACCTACGAGCAGTACTTC
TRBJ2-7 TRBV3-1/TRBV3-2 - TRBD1 CASSPPRTGDYEQYF TGTGCCAGCAGTCCTCCACGGACAGGGGACTACGAGCAGTACTTC
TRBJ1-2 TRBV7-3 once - CASSLQGGSNYGYTF TGTGCCAGCAGCTTACAGGGAGGAAGTAACTATGGCTACACCTTC
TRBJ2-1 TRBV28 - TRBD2 CASSLYTSGTYNEQFF TGTGCCAGCAGTTTGTATACTAGCGGCACCTACAATGAGCAGTTCTTC
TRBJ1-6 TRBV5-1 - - CASSLSRSRENSPLHF TGCGCCAGCAGCTTGAGCCGGTCTAGGGAAAATTCACCCCTCCACTTT